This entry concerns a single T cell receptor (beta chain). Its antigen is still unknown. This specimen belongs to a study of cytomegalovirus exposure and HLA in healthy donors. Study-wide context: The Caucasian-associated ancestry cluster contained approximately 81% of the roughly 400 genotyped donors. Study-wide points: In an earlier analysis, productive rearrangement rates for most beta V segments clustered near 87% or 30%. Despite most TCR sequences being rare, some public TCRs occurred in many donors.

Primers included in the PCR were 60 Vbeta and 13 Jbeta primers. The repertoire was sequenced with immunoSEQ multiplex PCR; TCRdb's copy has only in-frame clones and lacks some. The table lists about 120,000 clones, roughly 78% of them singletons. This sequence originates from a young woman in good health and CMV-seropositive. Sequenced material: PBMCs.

CDR3 nucleotides: TGTGCCAGCAGCCAGACAGGGGGAGGCTATGGCTACACCTTC. Encoded protein: CASSQTGGGYGYTF. The V gene is TRBV14, the J gene TRBJ1-2; TRBD1 matches 9 bases. Germline V gene lookup returns CDR1 SGHDN and CDR2 FVKESK. Unmatched junction bases numbered 3, after V lost 3 bases and J lost 4 bases. The CDR3 has 14 amino acids.